This TCR beta chain was found in a study of PD-L1 blockade in urothelial cancer. Study-wide background: About 90% of the 29 patients comprised males who had bladder-origin urothelial cancer. Prior chemotherapy regimens per patient numbered 0 to 3.

Time point defined: peripheral blood 6 weeks after treatment start. As concerns this clone: Antigen: not known.

The investigators introduced synthetic TCR analog templates into each PCR as spikes. The data were produced by immunoSEQ multiplex PCR, yet TCRdb's version contains in-frame clones alone and is incomplete. The table has 100,000 to 150,000 clones, about 82% seen once. Study-level findings and limits: Patients with durable benefit had greater blood expansion of tumor-associated TCR clones 3 weeks into treatment.

The sequence was obtained from a man aged 45-60 years with urothelial cancer. The input for sequencing was PBMCs, taken around atezolizumab (anti-PD-L1) treatment.

CDR3 sequence reads: CASSHPRDSEQFF. DNA for the CDR3: TGCGCCAGCAGTCACCCGAGGGATAGTGAGCAGTTCTTC. The J gene is TRBJ2-1, the V gene TRBV23-1; D may be TRBD2 (5 bases). TRBV23-1 counts as an open reading frame of uncertain function. V was shortened by 3 bases and J by 9 bases, with 12 bases between the two germline ends. This CDR3 spans 13 amino acids.